The clone carrying this T cell receptor (beta chain) was found many times. V was pared by 0 bases and J by 2 bases, with 9 bases between. The CDR3 is 14 residues long. Germline-derived CDR1 and CDR2 are SGHRS and YFSETQ. These data come from a study of identical twins. TCRdb used MiXCR to reprocess the 5' RACE reads, holding one entry per CDR3 protein. This table has about 100,000 distinct CDR3 sequences, under 6.5% appearing once. The receptor comes from a woman between 45 and 60 years old in good health. Sequencing was done on a sample of memory T cells sorted from blood. The chain uses TRBV5-1 and TRBJ2-7; D may be TRBD2 (6 bases). The DNA for the CDR3 is TGCGCCAGCAGCTTGGGGGGAGGAACCTACGAGCAGTACTTC. Translated: CASSLGGGTYEQYF.